A selection of T cell receptor beta chains follows, all from one sample in a study of cytomegalovirus exposure and HLA in healthy donors. The table came from immunoSEQ multiplex PCR; TCRdb's copy has only in-frame clones and leaves some out. The sample yields more than 85,000 clones, roughly four fifths seen once. The material sequenced was PBMCs. The origin of the receptors is a male donor in good health and CMV-seropositive. Each CDR3 is given with its conserved first and last residue. A D gene is named only where the DNA matches it firmly. Expanded clones are given a class, and other clones once, few, many or no size at all.

-	TRBV7-2	-	TRBJ2-5	CASSHGETQYF	TGTGCCAGCAGCCACGGAGAGACCCAGTACTTC
few	TRBV28	TRBD1	TRBJ1-3	CASDSGGAMGNTIYF	TGTGCCAGTGATTCAGGGGGCGCGATGGGAAACACCATATATTTT
-	TRBV7-2	-	TRBJ2-7	CASSLGPGSYEQYF	TGTGCCAGCAGCTTAGGACCAGGCTCCTACGAGCAGTACTTC
-	TRBV28	TRBD1	TRBJ1-2	CASSLPGQLINYGYTF	TGTGCCAGCAGCCTGCCGGGACAGCTTATTAACTATGGCTACACCTTC
-	TRBV11-1	TRBD2	TRBJ2-1	CASSVGTSGINEQFF	TGTGCCAGCAGCGTAGGGACTAGCGGGATCAATGAGCAGTTCTTC
-	TRBV9	TRBD1	TRBJ1-1	CASSVEGQGGVTEAFF	TGTGCCAGCAGCGTAGAGGGACAGGGGGGGGTCACTGAAGCTTTCTTT
-	TRBV4-3	-	TRBJ2-6	CASSLSWNSGANVLTF	TGCGCCAGCAGCCTTAGCTGGAACTCTGGGGCCAACGTCCTGACTTTC
-	TRBV6-6	-	TRBJ2-3	CASSEERTDTQYF	TGTGCCAGCTCGGAGGAGAGGACAGATACGCAGTATTTT
-	TRBV28	TRBD1	TRBJ1-2	CASSLGQKIYGYTF	TGTGCCAGCAGCCTGGGACAGAAGATCTATGGCTACACCTTC
few	TRBV7-6	TRBD1	TRBJ1-2	CASSPRGDSSGYTF	TGTGCCAGCAGCCCAAGGGGGGACAGCAGTGGCTACACCTTC
once	TRBV5-4	-	TRBJ2-1	CASTPQGTSYNEQFF	TGTGCCAGCACCCCCCAGGGGACAAGCTACAATGAGCAGTTCTTC
-	TRBV28	TRBD1	TRBJ1-2	CASSPGTGVYGYTF	TGTGCCAGCAGTCCCGGGACAGGGGTATATGGCTACACCTTC
once	TRBV28	-	TRBJ1-2	CASSATRATTAYGYTF	TGTGCCAGCAGCGCAACCCGGGCGACTACAGCCTATGGCTACACCTTC
-	TRBV28	TRBD2	TRBJ2-3	CASSGTSGVGTQYF	TGTGCCAGCAGTGGGACTAGCGGTGTCGGTACGCAGTATTTT
-	TRBV28	-	TRBJ1-2	CASSQNYGYTF	TGTGCCAGCAGCCAGAACTATGGCTACACCTTC
-	TRBV18	-	TRBJ1-5	CASSLPGTGDQPQHF	TGTGCCAGCTCACTACCCGGGACGGGAGATCAGCCCCAGCATTTT
-	TRBV19	-	TRBJ1-6	CASTLKGRGNSPLHF	TGTGCCAGTACCCTAAAGGGCAGGGGAAATTCACCCCTCCACTTT
-	TRBV7-2	TRBD1	TRBJ2-7	CASSSKGAREQYF	TGTGCCAGCAGCTCGAAGGGGGCTCGGGAGCAGTACTTC
few	TRBV28	-	TRBJ1-5	CASLVDGGGRPQHF	TGTGCCAGCCTTGTCGACGGTGGCGGGCGGCCCCAGCATTTT
-	TRBV28	-	TRBJ2-5	CASSLKRAQYF	TGTGCCAGCAGTCTCAAGAGGGCCCAGTACTTC
-	TRBV11-2	-	TRBJ1-1	CASSLGRVTEAFF	TGTGCCAGCAGCTTAGGGAGAGTGACTGAAGCTTTCTTT
-	TRBV5-1	TRBD1	TRBJ2-6	CASSFGSGTGVSGANVLTF	TGCGCCAGCAGCTTTGGTTCCGGGACAGGGGTCTCTGGGGCCAACGTCCTGACTTTC
-	TRBV2	-	TRBJ2-7	CASSDMAGRRGEQYF	TGTGCCAGCAGTGATATGGCGGGGAGGCGCGGCGAGCAGTACTTC
-	TRBV28	-	TRBJ2-1	CASSLVASSYNEQFF	TGTGCCAGCAGTTTAGTCGCTAGCTCCTACAATGAGCAGTTCTTC
once	TRBV9	TRBD2	TRBJ2-1	CASSIRQAGGDEQFF	TGTGCCAGCAGCATTCGACAAGCGGGAGGGGATGAGCAGTTCTTC
-	TRBV5-1	TRBD2	TRBJ2-3	CASSTGGTSGYTDTQYF	TGCGCCAGCAGCACGGGAGGGACTAGCGGTTACACAGATACGCAGTATTTT
-	TRBV5-1	-	TRBJ2-2	CASSEGLLNTGELFF	TGCGCCAGCAGCGAGGGACTCCTTAACACCGGGGAGCTGTTTTTT
-	TRBV6-4	-	TRBJ2-3	CASSEADSFSTDTQYF	TGTGCCAGCAGTGAGGCGGATTCCTTTAGCACAGATACGCAGTATTTT
-	TRBV7-9	-	TRBJ2-3	CASSLGGPYTQYF	TGTGCCAGCAGCTTGGGGGGACCGTATACGCAGTATTTT
-	TRBV7-8	-	TRBJ1-3	CASSPGVLDPSSGNTIYF	TGTGCCAGCAGCCCCGGGGTCTTAGATCCTAGCTCTGGAAACACCATATATTTT
-	TRBV29-1	-	TRBJ2-5	CSVEGAQAGETQYF	TGCAGCGTTGAGGGCGCCCAGGCTGGGGAGACCCAGTACTTC